This T cell receptor (beta chain) was identified during a study of neurological immune-mediated disorders. On this clonotype: A much larger clone lies a single base off, so this may be a read error.

The CDR3 is 14 amino acids. Trimming removed 4 bases from V and 7 bases from J, with 15 bases in between. CDR1 and CDR2 (germline): LGHNA, YNFKEQ. MiXCR, applied by TCRdb to the 5' RACE reads, yields one record per CDR3 protein. The data contain tens of thousands of distinct CDR3 sequences, nearly 7.5% of them singletons. The unsorted libraries originated from 2 million PBMCs kept at -80 C. The TCR originated in a woman between 35 and 50 years old in good health. Sequenced material: PBMCs. The chain recombines TRBV4-2 with TRBJ2-3; D might be TRBD2 (5 bases). CDR3 sequence (DNA): TGTGCCAGCAGCCGAGATGGGAGTAGAAATACGCAGTATTTT. The encoded protein is CASSRDGSRNTQYF.